A selection of T cell receptor beta chains follows, all from one sample in a study of blood T cell repertoires in COVID-19. Profiled with immunoSEQ multiplex PCR; TCRdb holds only in-frame clones, not every one. The top ten clones hold around 5.4% of a sample with about 100,000 clones, around 90% of them seen once. Sequenced: peripheral blood. The receptors here all came from a human donor in a cohort sampled during active COVID-19. CDR3s include the opening cysteine and the closing phenylalanine or tryptophan. Each record gives: D gene, V gene, clone size, J gene, CDR3 protein, CDR3 DNA. A D gene is named only where the DNA matches it firmly. Clone size is given for some rows only: seen once, a few or many times, or a class if the clone is expanded.

TRBD2	TRBV2	.	TRBJ2-1	CASSERGGTSVQFF	TGTGCCAGCAGTGAAAGGGGCGGGACTAGCGTGCAGTTCTTC
TRBD2	TRBV5-4	.	TRBJ2-7	CASTGTSGSVSYEQYF	TGTGCCAGCACCGGGACTAGCGGGAGTGTATCCTACGAGCAGTACTTC
TRBD1	TRBV5-1	.	TRBJ1-2	CASSSGTGVDGYTF	TGCGCCAGCAGCTCCGGGACAGGGGTCGATGGCTACACCTTC
.	TRBV5-6	.	TRBJ2-1	CASSSDLATYNEQFF	TGTGCCAGCAGCTCGGATCTAGCGACCTACAATGAGCAGTTCTTC
.	TRBV30	once	TRBJ2-1	CAWRAYRTAGYNEQFF	TGTGCCTGGAGGGCGTACCGGACAGCCGGCTACAATGAGCAGTTCTTC
TRBD2	TRBV5-1	.	TRBJ2-2	CASSLVPAGTGELFF	TGCGCCAGCAGCTTGGTTCCAGCGGGAACCGGGGAGCTGTTTTTT
TRBD1	TRBV5-4	.	TRBJ2-6	CASSYRGPGANVLTF	TGTGCCAGCAGCTACAGGGGGCCTGGGGCCAACGTCCTGACTTTC
TRBD1	TRBV2	.	TRBJ1-2	CASSETGTVYGYTF	TGTGCCAGCAGTGAAACCGGGACAGTCTATGGCTACACCTTC
.	TRBV7-3	.	TRBJ1-1	CASSLTRAGDSTEAFF	TGTGCCAGCAGCTTAACCCGGGCAGGGGATAGTACTGAAGCTTTCTTT
TRBD1	TRBV6-6	many	TRBJ2-7	CASSYPGQSYEQYF	TGTGCCAGCAGTTACCCGGGACAGTCCTACGAGCAGTACTTC
.	TRBV3-1/TRBV3-2	.	TRBJ2-1	CASSQDNNTYNEQFF	TGTGCCAGCAGCCAAGATAACAATACCTACAATGAGCAGTTCTTC
.	TRBV7-9	.	TRBJ2-5	CASSLLQETQYF	TGTGCCAGCAGCTTATTGCAGGAGACCCAGTACTTC
TRBD1	TRBV24-1	.	TRBJ1-2	CATSSGGYGYTF	TGTGCCACCAGTTCAGGGGGATATGGCTACACCTTC